This T cell receptor (beta chain) was identified during a study of vaccination and CD4 T cells after COVID-19. The ends lost 8 bases at V and 5 bases at J; junction bases unmatched: 19. The CDR3 is 17 residues long. The germline gives CDR1 LGHDT, CDR2 YNNKEL (reference sequence). Treatment defined: approximately nine-day PBMC culture with coronavirus spike peptide pools or control peptides (ViraFEST assay). CD4+ T cells that had been cultured provided DNA sequenced with the Oncomine TCR Beta short-read assay. MiXCR was run by TCRdb on the PCR reads, yielding one entry per CDR3 protein. The table includes more than 15,000 distinct CDR3 sequences, about 40% detected once. Of note for this clonotype: Antigen specificity is unknown.

V gene TRBV3-1 combines with J gene TRBJ2-7, with 9 nucleotides matching TRBD1. The TCR was taken from a human donor who had recovered from COVID-19. The sample taken for sequencing was CD4+ T cells from blood, cultured in vitro. Here the CDR3 reads CASSIVSPMGQGDEQYF. The CDR3 nucleotides read TGTGCCAGCTCCATCGTCTCGCCCATGGGACAGGGTGACGAGCAGTACTTC.